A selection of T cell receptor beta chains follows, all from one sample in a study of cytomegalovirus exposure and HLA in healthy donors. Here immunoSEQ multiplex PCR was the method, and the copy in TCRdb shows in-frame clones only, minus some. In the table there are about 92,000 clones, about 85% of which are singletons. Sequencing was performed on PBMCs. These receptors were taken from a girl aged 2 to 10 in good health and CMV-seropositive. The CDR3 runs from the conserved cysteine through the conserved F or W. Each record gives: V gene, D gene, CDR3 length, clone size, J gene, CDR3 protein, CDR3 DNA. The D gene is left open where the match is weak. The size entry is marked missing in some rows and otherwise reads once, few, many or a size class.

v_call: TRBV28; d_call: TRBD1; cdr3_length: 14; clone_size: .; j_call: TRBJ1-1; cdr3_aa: CASRGQGVGTEAFF; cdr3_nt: TGTGCCAGCAGGGGCCAGGGGGTCGGCACTGAAGCTTTCTTT
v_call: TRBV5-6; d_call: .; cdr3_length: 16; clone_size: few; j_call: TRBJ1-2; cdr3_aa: CASSPLSGGRAYGYTF; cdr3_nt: TGTGCCAGCAGCCCATTATCCGGGGGGAGGGCCTATGGCTACACCTTC
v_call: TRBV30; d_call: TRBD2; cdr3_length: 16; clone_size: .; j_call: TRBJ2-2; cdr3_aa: CAWRGTSGSLTGELFF; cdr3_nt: TGTGCCTGGAGGGGAACTAGCGGGAGTCTAACCGGGGAGCTGTTTTTT
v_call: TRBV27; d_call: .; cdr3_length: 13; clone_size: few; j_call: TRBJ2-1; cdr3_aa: CASSLAGGNEQFF; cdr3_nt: TGTGCCAGCAGTTTGGCCGGGGGCAATGAGCAGTTCTTC
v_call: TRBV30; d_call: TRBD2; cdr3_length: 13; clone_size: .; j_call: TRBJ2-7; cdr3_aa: CAHESGLGYEQYF; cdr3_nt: TGTGCCCACGAGTCCGGACTAGGCTACGAGCAGTACTTC
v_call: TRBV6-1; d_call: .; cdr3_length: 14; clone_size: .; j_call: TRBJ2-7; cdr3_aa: CASSDHSVGNEQYF; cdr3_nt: TGTGCCAGCAGTGACCATAGCGTTGGGAACGAGCAGTACTTC
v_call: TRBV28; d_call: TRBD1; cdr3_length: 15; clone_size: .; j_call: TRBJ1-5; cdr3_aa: CASSWDSNSNQPQHF; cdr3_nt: TGTGCCAGCAGTTGGGACAGCAATAGCAATCAGCCCCAGCATTTT
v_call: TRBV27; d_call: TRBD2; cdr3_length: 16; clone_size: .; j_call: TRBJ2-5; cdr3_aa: CASSPQVRESGETQYF; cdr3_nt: TGTGCCAGCAGTCCACAAGTGCGGGAGAGTGGGGAGACCCAGTACTTC
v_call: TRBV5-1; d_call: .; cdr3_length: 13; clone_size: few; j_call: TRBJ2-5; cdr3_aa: CASTSGGQETQYF; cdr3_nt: TGCGCCAGCACCTCCGGAGGCCAAGAGACCCAGTACTTC
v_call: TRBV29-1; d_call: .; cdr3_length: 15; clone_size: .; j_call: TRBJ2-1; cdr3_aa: CSVSHRDSGYNEQFF; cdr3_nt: TGCAGCGTTTCCCACCGGGACTCCGGTTACAATGAGCAGTTCTTC
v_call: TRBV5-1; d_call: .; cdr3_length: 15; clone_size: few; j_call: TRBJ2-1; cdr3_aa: CASSARASSYNEQFF; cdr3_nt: TGCGCCAGCAGTGCCCGCGCTAGCTCCTACAATGAGCAGTTCTTC
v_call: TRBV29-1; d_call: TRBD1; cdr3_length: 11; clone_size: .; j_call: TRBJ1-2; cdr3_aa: CSAITGVGYTF; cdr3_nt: TGCAGCGCCATAACAGGGGTGGGCTACACCTTC
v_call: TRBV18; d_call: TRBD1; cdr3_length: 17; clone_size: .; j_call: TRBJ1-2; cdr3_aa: CASSLDRGIAYAYGYTF; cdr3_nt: TGTGCCAGCTCACTTGACAGGGGCATTGCTTACGCCTATGGCTACACCTTC
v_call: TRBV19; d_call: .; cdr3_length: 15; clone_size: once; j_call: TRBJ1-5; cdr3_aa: CASTQTGSSNQPQHF; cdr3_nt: TGTGCCAGTACCCAAACAGGGTCCTCAAATCAGCCCCAGCATTTT
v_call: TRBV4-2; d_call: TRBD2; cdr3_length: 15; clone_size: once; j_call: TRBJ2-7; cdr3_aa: CASSQEARDYYEQYF; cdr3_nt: TGTGCCAGCAGCCAAGAGGCACGGGACTACTACGAGCAGTACTTC
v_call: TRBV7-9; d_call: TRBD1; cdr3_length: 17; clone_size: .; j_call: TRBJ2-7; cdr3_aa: CASSSRRVGTGSHEQYF; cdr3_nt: TGTGCCAGCAGCTCTAGGAGGGTCGGGACAGGCTCCCACGAGCAGTACTTC